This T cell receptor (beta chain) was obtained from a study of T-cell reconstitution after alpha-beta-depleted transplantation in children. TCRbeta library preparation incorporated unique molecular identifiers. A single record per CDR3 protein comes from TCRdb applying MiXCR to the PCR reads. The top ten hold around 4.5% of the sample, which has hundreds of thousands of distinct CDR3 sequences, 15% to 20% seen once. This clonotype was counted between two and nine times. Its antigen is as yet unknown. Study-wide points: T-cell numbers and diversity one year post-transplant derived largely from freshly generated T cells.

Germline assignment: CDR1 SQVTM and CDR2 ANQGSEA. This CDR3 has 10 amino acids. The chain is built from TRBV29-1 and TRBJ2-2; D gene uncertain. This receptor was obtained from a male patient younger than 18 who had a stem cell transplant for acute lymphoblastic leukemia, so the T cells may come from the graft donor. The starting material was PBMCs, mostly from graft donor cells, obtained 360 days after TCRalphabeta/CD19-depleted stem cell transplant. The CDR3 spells CSLGPGELFF. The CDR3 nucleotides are TGCAGTCTTGGCCCCGGGGAGCTGTTTTTT.